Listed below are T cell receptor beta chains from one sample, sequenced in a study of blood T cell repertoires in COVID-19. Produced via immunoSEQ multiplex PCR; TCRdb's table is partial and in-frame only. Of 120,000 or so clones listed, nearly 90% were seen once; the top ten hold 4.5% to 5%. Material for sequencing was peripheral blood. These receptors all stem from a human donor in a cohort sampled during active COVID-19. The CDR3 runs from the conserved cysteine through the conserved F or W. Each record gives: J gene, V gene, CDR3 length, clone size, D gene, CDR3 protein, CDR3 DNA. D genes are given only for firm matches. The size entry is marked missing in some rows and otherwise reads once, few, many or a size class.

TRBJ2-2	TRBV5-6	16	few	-	CASQSRGAGGTGELFF	TGTGCCAGCCAGAGCCGAGGGGCAGGGGGGACCGGGGAGCTGTTTTTT
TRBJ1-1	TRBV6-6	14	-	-	CASSYGPTGTEAFF	TGTGCCAGCAGTTACGGGCCGACGGGGACTGAAGCTTTCTTT
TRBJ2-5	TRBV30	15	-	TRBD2	CAWSVGGRAVETQYF	TGTGCCTGGAGTGTCGGCGGGAGGGCCGTCGAGACCCAGTACTTC
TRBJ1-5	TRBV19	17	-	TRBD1	CASSTLLLGQGNQPQHF	TGTGCCAGTAGTACCCTCCTCCTTGGACAGGGGAATCAGCCCCAGCATTTT
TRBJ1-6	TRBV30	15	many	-	CAWNGVQTDNSPLHF	TGTGCCTGGAACGGAGTCCAGACCGATAATTCACCCCTCCACTTT
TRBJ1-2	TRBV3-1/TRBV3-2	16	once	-	CASSQVGVGGWYGYTF	TGTGCCAGCAGCCAAGTAGGAGTGGGAGGCTGGTATGGCTACACCTTC
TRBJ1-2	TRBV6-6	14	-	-	CASSLTAETYGYTF	TGTGCCAGCAGCCTTACAGCAGAAACCTATGGCTACACCTTC
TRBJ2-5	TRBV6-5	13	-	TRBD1	CASSYGTGGTQYF	TGTGCCAGCAGTTACGGGACAGGCGGGACCCAGTACTTC
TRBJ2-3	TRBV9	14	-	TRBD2	CASSLAGNTDTQYF	TGTGCCAGCTCCTTAGCGGGGAACACAGATACGCAGTATTTT
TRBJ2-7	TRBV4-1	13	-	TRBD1	CASSPRDSYEQYF	TGCGCCAGCAGCCCAAGGGACAGCTACGAGCAGTACTTC
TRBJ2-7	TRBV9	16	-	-	CASTSTGCCRSYEQYF	TGTGCCAGCACCTCGACGGGGTGTTGTAGGTCCTACGAGCAGTACTTC
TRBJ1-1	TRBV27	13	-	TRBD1	CASRVTGGTEAFF	TGTGCCAGCAGAGTTACAGGGGGAACTGAAGCTTTCTTT
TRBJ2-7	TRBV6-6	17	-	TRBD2	CASSQNIAGGNSYEQYF	TGTGCCAGCAGTCAAAACATAGCGGGGGGGAACTCCTACGAGCAGTACTTC
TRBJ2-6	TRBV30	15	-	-	CAWSGVSSGANVLTF	TGTGCCTGGAGTGGCGTAAGCTCTGGGGCCAACGTCCTGACTTTC
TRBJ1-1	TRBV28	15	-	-	CASSSREIRFSEAFF	TGTGCCAGCAGCTCACGGGAGATTCGATTCTCTGAAGCTTTCTTT
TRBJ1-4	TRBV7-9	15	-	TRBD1	CASSLGAGGGEKLFF	TGTGCCAGCAGCTTGGGGGCAGGGGGCGGTGAAAAACTGTTTTTT
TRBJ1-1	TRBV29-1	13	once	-	CSAPDGRNTEAFF	TGCAGCGCCCCGGACGGGAGGAACACTGAAGCTTTCTTT
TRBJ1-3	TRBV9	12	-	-	CASSVQGNTIYF	TGTGCCAGCAGCGTTCAGGGAAACACCATATATTTT
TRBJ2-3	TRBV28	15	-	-	CASSLSQMSTDTQYF	TGTGCCAGCAGTTTAAGTCAGATGAGCACAGATACGCAGTATTTT
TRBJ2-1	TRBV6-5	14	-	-	CASRPWSSYNEQFF	TGTGCCAGCAGACCCTGGAGCTCCTACAATGAGCAGTTCTTC
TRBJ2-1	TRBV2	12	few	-	CASSPGGNEQFF	TGTGCCAGCAGCCCCGGAGGCAATGAGCAGTTCTTC
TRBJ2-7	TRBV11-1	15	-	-	CASSLKAVSSYEQYF	TGTGCCAGCAGCCTAAAAGCGGTTAGCTCCTACGAGCAGTACTTC
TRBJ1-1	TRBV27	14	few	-	CASNPQGPNTEAFF	TGTGCCAGCAACCCCCAGGGGCCGAACACTGAAGCTTTCTTT
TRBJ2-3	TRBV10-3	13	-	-	CAITGTSTDTQYF	TGTGCCATCACAGGGACTAGCACAGATACGCAGTATTTT
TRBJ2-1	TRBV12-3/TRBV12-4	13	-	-	CASSTDSYNEQFF	TGTGCCAGCAGCACGGACAGCTACAATGAGCAGTTCTTC
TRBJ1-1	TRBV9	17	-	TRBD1	CASSGGPGTGDSTEAFF	TGTGCCAGCAGCGGTGGTCCCGGGACAGGGGACAGCACTGAAGCTTTCTTT
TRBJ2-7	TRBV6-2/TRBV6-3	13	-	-	CASSLSEDYEQYF	TGTGCCAGCAGCCTTAGTGAGGACTACGAGCAGTACTTC
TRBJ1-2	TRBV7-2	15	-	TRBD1	CASSPSQGARYGYTF	TGTGCCAGCAGCCCATCTCAGGGGGCGCGGTATGGCTACACCTTC
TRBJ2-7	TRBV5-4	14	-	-	CASSLVAGANEQYF	TGTGCCAGCAGCTTGGTGGCAGGGGCCAACGAGCAGTACTTC
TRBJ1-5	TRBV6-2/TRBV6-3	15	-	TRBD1	CASSQTGGGGQPQHF	TGTGCCAGCAGTCAGACAGGGGGCGGGGGTCAGCCCCAGCATTTT
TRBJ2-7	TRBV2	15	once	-	CARGKRQGGSYEQYF	TGTGCCAGAGGCAAAAGACAGGGAGGTTCCTACGAGCAGTACTTC
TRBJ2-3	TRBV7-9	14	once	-	CASSLGSGTDTQYF	TGTGCCAGCAGCTTAGGTTCGGGCACAGATACGCAGTATTTT
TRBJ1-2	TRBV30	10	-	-	CAWNGGGYTF	TGTGCCTGGAACGGCGGTGGCTACACCTTC
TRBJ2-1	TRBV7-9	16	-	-	CASSLVVETRPNEQFF	TGTGCCAGCAGCTTAGTGGTCGAGACTAGACCAAATGAGCAGTTCTTC
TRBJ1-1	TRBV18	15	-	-	CASSPAQGGPTEAFF	TGTGCCAGCTCACCAGCCCAGGGTGGCCCCACTGAAGCTTTCTTT
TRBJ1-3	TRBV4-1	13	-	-	CASSLPHGNTIYF	TGCGCCAGCAGCCTCCCCCATGGAAACACCATATATTTT
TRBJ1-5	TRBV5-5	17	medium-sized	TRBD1	CASSLGLGQGGTQPQHF	TGTGCCAGCAGCTTGGGGCTCGGACAGGGCGGAACTCAGCCCCAGCATTTT
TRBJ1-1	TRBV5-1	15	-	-	CASSLAPGMNTEAFF	TGCGCCAGCAGCTTGGCCCCGGGGATGAACACTGAAGCTTTCTTT
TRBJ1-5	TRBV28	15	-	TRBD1	CASRVWDSSNQPQHF	TGTGCCAGCAGGGTATGGGACAGTAGCAATCAGCCCCAGCATTTT
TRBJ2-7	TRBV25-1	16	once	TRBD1	CASSVGTVALSYEQYF	TGTGCCAGCAGTGTTGGGACAGTGGCACTCTCCTACGAGCAGTACTTC
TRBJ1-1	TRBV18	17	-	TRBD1	CASSPLLQGTANTEAFF	TGTGCCAGCTCACCACTTTTACAAGGGACAGCGAACACTGAAGCTTTCTTT
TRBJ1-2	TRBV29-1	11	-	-	CSVEEGGSFTF	TGCAGCGTTGAAGAGGGGGGATCCTTCACCTTC
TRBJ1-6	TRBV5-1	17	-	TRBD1	CASSQGQGSSYNSPLHF	TGCGCCAGCAGCCAGGGACAGGGAAGCTCCTATAATTCACCCCTCCACTTT
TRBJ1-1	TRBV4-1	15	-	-	CASSPGNLMNTEAFF	TGCGCCAGCAGCCCCGGGAACCTCATGAACACTGAAGCTTTCTTT
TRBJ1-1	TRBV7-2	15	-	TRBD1	CASSFWTGGGTEAFF	TGTGCCAGCAGCTTCTGGACAGGGGGCGGCACTGAAGCTTTCTTT
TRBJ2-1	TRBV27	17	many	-	CASSLSAVLYSYNEQFF	TGTGCCAGCAGTTTATCGGCGGTACTCTACTCCTACAATGAGCAGTTCTTC
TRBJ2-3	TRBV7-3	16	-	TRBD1	CASSPGDRGRTDTQYF	TGTGCCAGCAGCCCAGGGGACAGGGGTAGGACAGATACGCAGTATTTT
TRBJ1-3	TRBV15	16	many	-	CATSSRRQVSGNTIYF	TGTGCCACCAGCTCGCGAAGACAGGTCTCTGGAAACACCATATATTTT
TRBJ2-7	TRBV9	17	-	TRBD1	CASSGAPADRASYEQYF	TGTGCCAGCAGCGGAGCCCCAGCCGACAGGGCCTCCTACGAGCAGTACTTC
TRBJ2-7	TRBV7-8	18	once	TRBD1	CASSLVSFAGTGTYEQYF	TGTGCCAGCAGCTTAGTCTCGTTCGCCGGGACAGGGACCTACGAGCAGTACTTC
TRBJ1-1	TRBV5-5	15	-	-	CASSLRTVLNTEAFF	TGTGCCAGCAGCTTGCGGACAGTGTTGAACACTGAAGCTTTCTTT
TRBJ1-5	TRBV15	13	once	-	CATSRSFAQPQHF	TGTGCCACCAGCCGCTCGTTCGCGCAGCCCCAGCATTTT
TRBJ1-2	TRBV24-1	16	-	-	CATSDLVQVPPGGYTF	TGTGCCACCAGTGATTTGGTGCAGGTTCCCCCGGGGGGCTACACCTTC
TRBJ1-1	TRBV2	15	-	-	CASSARTGRNTEAFF	TGTGCCAGCAGTGCCCGGACGGGGAGGAACACTGAAGCTTTCTTT
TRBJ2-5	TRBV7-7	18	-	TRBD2	CASSPGLAGGMGGETQYF	TGTGCTAGCAGCCCCGGACTAGCGGGAGGCATGGGAGGAGAGACCCAGTACTTC
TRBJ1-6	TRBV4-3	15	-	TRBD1	CASSQGAGGRSPLHF	TGCGCCAGCAGCCAAGGGGCAGGGGGTCGGTCACCCCTCCACTTT